This TCR beta chain comes out of a study of blood T cell repertoires in COVID-19. Across the whole study: Samples taken during acute and convalescent COVID-19 were collected in the United States, Italy and Spain.

Trimming shortened V by 2 bases and J by 9 bases, and 8 bases separated the two germline ends. CDR3 length equals 12 residues. Germline CDR1 reads LNHDA; CDR2 reads SQIVND (reference sequence). This clone was detected a few times. Authors' data handling: Reference gene primers were amplified, and this amplification served to estimate nucleated cell counts. The table came from immunoSEQ multiplex PCR; TCRdb's copy has only in-frame clones and leaves some out. From that table come the V and J calls and clone size; the DNA was used to work out D and trimming. The sample shows 300,000 to 400,000 clones, around 87% of them seen only once.

This TCR came from a human donor in a cohort sampled during active COVID-19. Sequencing input: peripheral blood. The chain joins TRBV19 to TRBJ1-5; D unresolved. The CDR3 reads CASSIPPRPQHF. The DNA for the CDR3 is TGTGCCAGTAGTATACCTCCGCGGCCCCAGCATTTT. The full variable domain, completed using reference TRBV19 and TRBJ1-5, is DGGITQSPKYLFRKEGQNVTLSCEQNLNHDAMYWYRQDPGQGLRLIYYSQIVNDFQKGDIAEGYSVSREKKESFPLTVTSAQKNPTAFYLCASSIPPRPQHFGDGTRLSIL.